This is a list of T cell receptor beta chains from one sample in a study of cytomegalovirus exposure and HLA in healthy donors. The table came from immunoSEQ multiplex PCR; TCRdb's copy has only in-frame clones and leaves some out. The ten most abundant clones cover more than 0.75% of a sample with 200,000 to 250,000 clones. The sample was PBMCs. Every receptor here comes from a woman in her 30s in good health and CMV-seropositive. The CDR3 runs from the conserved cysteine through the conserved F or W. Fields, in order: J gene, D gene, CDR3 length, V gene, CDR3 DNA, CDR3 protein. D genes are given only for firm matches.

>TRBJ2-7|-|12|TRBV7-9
TGTGCCAGCAGCTTAGCGTCGGACGAGCAGTACTTC
CASSLASDEQYF
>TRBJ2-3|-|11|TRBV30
TGTGCCTGGAGCCTTCCCAGGGGGCAGTATTTT
CAWSLPRGQYF
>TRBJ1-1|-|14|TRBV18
TGTGCCAGCTCACCACTGAGCTACGACACTGAAGCTTTCTTT
CASSPLSYDTEAFF
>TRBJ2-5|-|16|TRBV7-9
TGTGCCAGCAGCTTAACCGGAGTTCTTTACCAAGAGACCCAGTACTTC
CASSLTGVLYQETQYF
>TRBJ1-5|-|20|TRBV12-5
TGTGCTAGTGGTTTGTCACCTACTTATACAGGGAGTGATGACAATCAGCCCCAGCATTTT
CASGLSPTYTGSDDNQPQHF
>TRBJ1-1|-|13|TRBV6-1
TGTGCCAGCAGTTCGAAGCTAAACACTGAAGCTTTCTTT
CASSSKLNTEAFF
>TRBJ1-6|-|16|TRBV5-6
TGTGCCAGCAGCTTGGATCTGGGGGCCGATAATTCACCCCTCCACTTT
CASSLDLGADNSPLHF
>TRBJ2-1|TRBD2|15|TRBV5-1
TGCGCCAGCAGCTTGGAGGTAGCGGGAGGTTATGAGCAGTTCTTC
CASSLEVAGGYEQFF
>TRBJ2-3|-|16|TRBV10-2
TGCGCCAGCAGTGAGGGGCGTGGGGGGATTACAGATACGCAGTATTTT
CASSEGRGGITDTQYF
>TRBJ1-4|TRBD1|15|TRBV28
TGTGCCAGCAGTTTCCAGGGGGCGGAGAGGGAAAAACTGTTTTTT
CASSFQGAEREKLFF
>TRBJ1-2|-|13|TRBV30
TGTGCCTGGAGTGTACAGGGAGTCTATGGCTACACCTTC
CAWSVQGVYGYTF
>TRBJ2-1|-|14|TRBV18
TGTGCCAGCTCAGGGGCAAGCTCCTACAATGAGCAGTTCTTC
CASSGASSYNEQFF
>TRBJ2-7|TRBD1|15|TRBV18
TGTGCCAGCTCACCAGCGGACAGGGGGTTCTACGAGCAGTACTTC
CASSPADRGFYEQYF
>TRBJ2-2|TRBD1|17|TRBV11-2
TGTGCCAGCAGCGTATTACTGGGACAGGACTCCACCGGGGAGCTGTTTTTT
CASSVLLGQDSTGELFF
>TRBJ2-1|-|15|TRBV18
TGTGCCAGCCGTCAAGGGCTGGGACTCCTCAATGAGCAGTTCTTC
CASRQGLGLLNEQFF
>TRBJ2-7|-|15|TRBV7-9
TGTGCCAGCAGCTTAGAACAGGGAAACACCTACGAGCAGTACTTC
CASSLEQGNTYEQYF
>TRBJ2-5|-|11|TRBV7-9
TGTGCCAGCAGCCAAGACAGCACCCAGTACTTC
CASSQDSTQYF
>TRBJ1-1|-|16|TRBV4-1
TGCGCCAGCAGCCAAGGCAGGAGGGTTTTGAACACTGAAGCTTTCTTT
CASSQGRRVLNTEAFF
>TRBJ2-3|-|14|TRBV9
TGTGCCAGCAGCGCCGGAGGGAACACAGATACGCAGTATTTT
CASSAGGNTDTQYF
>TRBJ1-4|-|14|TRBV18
TGTGCCAGCTCACCACTACAAGCTAATGAAAAACTGTTTTTT
CASSPLQANEKLFF
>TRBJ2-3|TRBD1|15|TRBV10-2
TGCGCCAGCAGTTCCGGGACAGGCGTCACAGATACGCAGTATTTT
CASSSGTGVTDTQYF
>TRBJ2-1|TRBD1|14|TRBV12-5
TGTGCTAGTGGTCGACAGGGGGGATACAATGAGCAGTTCTTC
CASGRQGGYNEQFF
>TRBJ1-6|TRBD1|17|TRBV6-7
TGTGCCAGCAGTTACAGGGACAGGAGCTCCTATAATTCACCCCTCCACTTT
CASSYRDRSSYNSPLHF
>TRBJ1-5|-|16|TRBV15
TGTGCCACCAGCAGAGATCCGGCCCGGCGGGGTCAGCCCCAGCATTTT
CATSRDPARRGQPQHF
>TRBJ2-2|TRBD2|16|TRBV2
TGTGCCAGCAAGTCACTAGCGGGGGTCAACACCGGGGAGCTGTTTTTT
CASKSLAGVNTGELFF
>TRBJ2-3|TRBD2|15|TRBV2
TGTGCCAGCAGAACCACTAGCGGCTACACAGATACGCAGTATTTT
CASRTTSGYTDTQYF
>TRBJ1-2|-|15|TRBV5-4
TGTGCCAGCAGCTTGGTAGTGGAACCCAACTATGACTACACCTTC
CASSLVVEPNYDYTF